The clone carrying this T cell receptor (beta chain) turned up a few times. Its antigen is currently unknown. This specimen belongs to a study of identical twins. Study results and limitations: Beta out-of-frame sequences showed weaker excess sharing between twins.

Per the germline V gene, CDR1 is SNHLY and CDR2 is FYNNEI. With 5 bases removed from V and 1 base from J, the gap between germline ends came to 11 bases. The CDR3 runs 15 residues. Template switching added a universal primer binding site, and final cDNA carried unique molecular identifiers. TCRdb re-derived calls from the 5' RACE reads in MiXCR, one entry per CDR3 protein. Among about 530,000 distinct CDR3 sequences, 20% to 25% were seen once, and the ten largest hold around 0.48%. These data were also reused for a study on yellow fever vaccine responses in identical twins.

This TCR was sampled from a woman aged 18-29 years in good health. The specimen sequenced was CD4+ T cells sorted from blood. The chain carries TRBV2 and TRBJ2-2; possibly TRBD1 for D (5 bases). Here the CDR3 reads CASSLLTVNTGELFF. The DNA of the CDR3 is TGTGCCAGCAGTTTACTGACAGTGAACACCGGGGAGCTGTTTTTT. Drawing the rest from reference TRBV2 and TRBJ2-2, the complete variable domain is EPEVTQTPSHQVTQMGQEVILRCVPISNHLYFYWYRQILGQKVEFLVSFYNNEISEKSEIFDDQFSVERPDGSNFTLKIRSTKLEDSAMYFCASSLLTVNTGELFFGEGSRLTVL.